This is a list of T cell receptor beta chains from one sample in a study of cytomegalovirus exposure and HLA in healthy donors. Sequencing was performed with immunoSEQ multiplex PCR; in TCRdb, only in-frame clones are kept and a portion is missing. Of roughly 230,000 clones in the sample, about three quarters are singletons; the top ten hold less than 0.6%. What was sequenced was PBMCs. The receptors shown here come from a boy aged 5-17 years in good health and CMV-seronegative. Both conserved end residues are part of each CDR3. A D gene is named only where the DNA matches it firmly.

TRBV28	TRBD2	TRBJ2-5	CASRGPGLGEETQYF
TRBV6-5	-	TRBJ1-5	CASSYSSGQPQHF
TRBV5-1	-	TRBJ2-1	CASSLAASGAYNEQFF
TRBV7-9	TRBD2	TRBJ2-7	CASSLVGRGPYEQYF
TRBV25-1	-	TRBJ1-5	CASSVGESLQPQHF
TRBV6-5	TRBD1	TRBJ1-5	CASRRRQGSNQPQHF
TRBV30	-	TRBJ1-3	CAARSRGVPSYTIYF
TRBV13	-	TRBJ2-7	CASSPRLGAEQYF
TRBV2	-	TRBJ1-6	CASRIQENYNSPLHF
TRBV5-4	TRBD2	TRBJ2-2	CASSPGLAEETGELFF
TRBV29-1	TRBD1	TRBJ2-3	CSFRQGADTQYF
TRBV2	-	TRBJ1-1	CASTARRQDTEAFF
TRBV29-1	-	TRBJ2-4	CSGQVAKNIQYF
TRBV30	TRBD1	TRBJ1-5	CAWSDRQGYQPQHF
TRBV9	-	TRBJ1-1	CASSVAPTGNTEAFF
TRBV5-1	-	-	CASSRGSYEQYF
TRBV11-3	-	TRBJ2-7	CASSRRGGEQYF
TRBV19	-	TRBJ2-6	CASTISRSGANVLTF
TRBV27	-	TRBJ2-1	CASSFPGDNEQFF
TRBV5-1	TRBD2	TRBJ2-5	CASSLRLAETYQETQYF
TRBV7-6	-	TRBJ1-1	CASSRTENTEAFF
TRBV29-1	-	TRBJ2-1	CSSDQGRLSSYNEQFF
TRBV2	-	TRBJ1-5	CASSGGGARPQHF
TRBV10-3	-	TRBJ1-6	CAISVRENNSPLHF
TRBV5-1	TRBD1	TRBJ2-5	CASSQMTGDQETQYF
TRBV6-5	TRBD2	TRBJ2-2	CASSDGGTHRGELFF
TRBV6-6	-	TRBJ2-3	CASSYLGGTDTQYF
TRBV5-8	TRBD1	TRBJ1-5	CASSPGQGEWPQHF
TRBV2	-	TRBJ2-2	CASSWGGAGTGELFF
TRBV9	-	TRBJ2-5	CASSVESTGRETQYF
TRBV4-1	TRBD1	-	CASSYRTGKTYEQYF
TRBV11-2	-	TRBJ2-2	CASSLPTPGMNTGELFF
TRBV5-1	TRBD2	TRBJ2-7	CASSLVTSGIYEQYF
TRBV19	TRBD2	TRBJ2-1	CASSIRVAGYNEQFF
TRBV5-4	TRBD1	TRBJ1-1	CASSLGEQGNEAFF
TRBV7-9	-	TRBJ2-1	CASSLDPTSEQFF
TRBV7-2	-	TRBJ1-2	CASSLVFRGPRGRGGYTF
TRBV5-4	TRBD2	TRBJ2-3	CASSSLAGGLVDTQYF
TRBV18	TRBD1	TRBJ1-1	CASSPGQGSYEAFF
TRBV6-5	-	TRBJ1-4	CASSFQGWNEKLFF
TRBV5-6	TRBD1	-	CASSLIYLTGYEQYF
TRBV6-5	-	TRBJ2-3	CASSYSTGTDTQYF
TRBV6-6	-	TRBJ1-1	CASCEWGAEAFF
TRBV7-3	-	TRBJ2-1	CASSLRGGHEQFF
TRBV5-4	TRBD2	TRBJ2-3	CASSPRTSSDTQYF
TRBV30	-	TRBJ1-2	CAWSGTGYYGYTF
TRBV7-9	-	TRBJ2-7	CASSYEPRRYSYEQYF
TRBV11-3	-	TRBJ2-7	CASSLDSYEQYF